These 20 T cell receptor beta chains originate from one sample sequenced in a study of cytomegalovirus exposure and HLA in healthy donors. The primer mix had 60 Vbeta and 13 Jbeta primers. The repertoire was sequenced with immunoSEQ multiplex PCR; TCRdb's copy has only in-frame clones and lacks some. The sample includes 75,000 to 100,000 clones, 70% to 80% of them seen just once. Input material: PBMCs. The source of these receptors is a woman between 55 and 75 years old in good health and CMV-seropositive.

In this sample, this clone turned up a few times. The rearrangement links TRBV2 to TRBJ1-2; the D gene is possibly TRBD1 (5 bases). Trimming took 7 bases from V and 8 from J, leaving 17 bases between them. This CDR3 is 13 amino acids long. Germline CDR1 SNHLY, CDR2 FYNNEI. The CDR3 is CASNPGDLDGYTF. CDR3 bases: TGTGCCAGCAATCCGGGGGATTTAGACGGCTACACCTTC.

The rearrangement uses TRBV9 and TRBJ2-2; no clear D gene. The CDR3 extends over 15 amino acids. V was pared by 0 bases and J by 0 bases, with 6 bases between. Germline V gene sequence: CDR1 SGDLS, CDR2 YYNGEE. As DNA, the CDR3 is TGTGCCAGCAGCGTAGATTCAGCGAACACCGGGGAGCTGTTTTTT. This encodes CASSVDSANTGELFF. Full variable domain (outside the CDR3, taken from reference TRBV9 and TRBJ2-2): DSGVTQTPKHLITATGQRVTLRCSPRSGDLSVYWYQQSLDQGLQFLIQYYNGEERAKGNILERFSAQQFPDLHSELNLSSLELGDSALYFCASSVDSANTGELFFGEGSRLTVL.

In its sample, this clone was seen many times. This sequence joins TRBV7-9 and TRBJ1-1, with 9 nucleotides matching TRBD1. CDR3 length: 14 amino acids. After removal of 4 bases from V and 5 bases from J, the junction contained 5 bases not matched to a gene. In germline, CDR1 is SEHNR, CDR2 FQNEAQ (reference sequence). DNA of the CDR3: TGTGCCAGCAGCTCGACAGGGGGTAGGACTGAAGCTTTCTTT. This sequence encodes CASSSTGGRTEAFF. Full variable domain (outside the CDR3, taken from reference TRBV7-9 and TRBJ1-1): DTGVSQNPRHKITKRGQNVTFRCDPISEHNRLYWYRQTLGQGPEFLTYFQNEAQLEKSRLLSDRFSAERPKGSFSTLEIQRTEQGDSAMYLCASSSTGGRTEAFFGQGTRLTVV.

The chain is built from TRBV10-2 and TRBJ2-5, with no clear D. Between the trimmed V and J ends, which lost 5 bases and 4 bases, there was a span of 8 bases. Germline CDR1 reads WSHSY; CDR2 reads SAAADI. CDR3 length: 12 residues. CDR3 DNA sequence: TGCGCCAGCAGTTTCGGTCGAGAGACCCAGTACTTC. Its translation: CASSFGRETQYF.

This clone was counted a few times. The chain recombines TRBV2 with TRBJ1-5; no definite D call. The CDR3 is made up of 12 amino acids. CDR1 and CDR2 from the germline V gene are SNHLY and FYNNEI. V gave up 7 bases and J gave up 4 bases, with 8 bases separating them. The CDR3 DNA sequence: TGTGCCAGCACTCCAGGAAATCAGCCCCAGCATTTT. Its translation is CASTPGNQPQHF.

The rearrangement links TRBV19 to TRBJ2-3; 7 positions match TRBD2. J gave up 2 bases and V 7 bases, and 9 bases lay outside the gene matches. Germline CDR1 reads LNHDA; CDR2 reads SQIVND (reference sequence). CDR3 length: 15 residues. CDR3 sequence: CASTSLGGYTDTQYF. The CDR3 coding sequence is TGTGCCAGTACCTCCTTGGGAGGGTACACAGATACGCAGTATTTT.

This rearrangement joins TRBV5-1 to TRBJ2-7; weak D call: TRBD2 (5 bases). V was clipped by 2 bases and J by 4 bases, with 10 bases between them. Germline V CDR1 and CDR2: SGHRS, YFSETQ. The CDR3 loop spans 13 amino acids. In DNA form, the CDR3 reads TGCGCCAGCAGCTTAAGCGGCGGATACGAGCAGTACTTC. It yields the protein CASSLSGGYEQYF.

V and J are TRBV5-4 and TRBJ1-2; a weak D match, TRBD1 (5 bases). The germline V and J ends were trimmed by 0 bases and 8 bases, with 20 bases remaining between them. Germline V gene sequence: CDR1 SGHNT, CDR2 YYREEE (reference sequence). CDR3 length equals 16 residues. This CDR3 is CASSLVGVRPAMGYTF. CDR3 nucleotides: TGTGCCAGCAGCTTGGTAGGGGTACGTCCGGCTATGGGCTACACCTTC.

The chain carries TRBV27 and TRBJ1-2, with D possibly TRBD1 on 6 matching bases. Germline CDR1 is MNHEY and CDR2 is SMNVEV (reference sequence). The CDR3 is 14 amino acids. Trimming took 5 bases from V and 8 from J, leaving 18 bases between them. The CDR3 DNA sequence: TGTGCCAGCAGTCCCTTCCACAGGGCTGGAGGCTACACCTTC. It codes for CASSPFHRAGGYTF.

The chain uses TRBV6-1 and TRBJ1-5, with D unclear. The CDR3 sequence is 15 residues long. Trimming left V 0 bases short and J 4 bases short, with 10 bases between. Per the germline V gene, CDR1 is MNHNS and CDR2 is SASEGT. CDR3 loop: CASSEAGRVNQPQHF. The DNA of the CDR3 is TGTGCCAGCAGTGAAGCGGGGAGGGTTAATCAGCCCCAGCATTTT.

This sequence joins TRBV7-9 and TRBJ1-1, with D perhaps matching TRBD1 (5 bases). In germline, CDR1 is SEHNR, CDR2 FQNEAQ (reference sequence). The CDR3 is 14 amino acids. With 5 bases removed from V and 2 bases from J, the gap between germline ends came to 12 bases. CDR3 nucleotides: TGTGCCAGCAGCGCTCCTAGGGGAAACACTGAAGCTTTCTTT. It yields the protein CASSAPRGNTEAFF.

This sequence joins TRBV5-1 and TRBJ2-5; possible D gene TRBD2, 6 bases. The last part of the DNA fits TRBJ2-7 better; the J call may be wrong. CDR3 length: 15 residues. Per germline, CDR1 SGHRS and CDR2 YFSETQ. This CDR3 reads CASSIHREPKDEQYF. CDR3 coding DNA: TGCGCCAGCAGCATACACCGGGAGCCGAAGGACGAGCAGTACTTC.

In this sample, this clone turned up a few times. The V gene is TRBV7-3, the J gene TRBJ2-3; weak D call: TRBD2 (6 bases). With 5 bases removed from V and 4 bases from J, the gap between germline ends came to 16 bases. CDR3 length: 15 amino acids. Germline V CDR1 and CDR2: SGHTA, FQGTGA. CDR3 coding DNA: TGTGCCAGCAGCCTGGGAGGCCTCCACGCAGATACGCAGTATTTT. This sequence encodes CASSLGGLHADTQYF.

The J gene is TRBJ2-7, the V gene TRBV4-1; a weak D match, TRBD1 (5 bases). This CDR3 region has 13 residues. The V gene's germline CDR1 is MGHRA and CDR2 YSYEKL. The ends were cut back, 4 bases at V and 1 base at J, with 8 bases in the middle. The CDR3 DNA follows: TGCGCCAGCAGCCCGGACACTTCCTACGAGCAGTACTTC. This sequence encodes CASSPDTSYEQYF.

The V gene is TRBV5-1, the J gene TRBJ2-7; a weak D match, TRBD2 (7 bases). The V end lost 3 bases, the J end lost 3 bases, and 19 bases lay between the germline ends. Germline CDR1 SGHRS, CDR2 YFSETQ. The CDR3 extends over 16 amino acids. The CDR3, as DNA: TGCGCCAGCAGCTCCTGGGAATCGGGGGGCAACTACGAGCAGTACTTC. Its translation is CASSSWESGGNYEQYF.

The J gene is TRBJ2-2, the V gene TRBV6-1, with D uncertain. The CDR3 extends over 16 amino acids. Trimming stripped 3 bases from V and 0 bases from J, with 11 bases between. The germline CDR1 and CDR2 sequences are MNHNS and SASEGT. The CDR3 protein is CASSDPPQANTGELFF. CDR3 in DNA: TGTGCCAGCAGTGACCCTCCCCAGGCGAACACCGGGGAGCTGTTTTTT.

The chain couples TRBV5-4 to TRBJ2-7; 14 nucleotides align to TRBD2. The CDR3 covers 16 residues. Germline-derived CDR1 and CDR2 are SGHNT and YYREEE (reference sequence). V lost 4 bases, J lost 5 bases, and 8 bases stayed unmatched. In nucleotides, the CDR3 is TGTGCCAGCAGCCTCCGACTAGCGGGAGGGCCTGACGAGCAGTACTTC. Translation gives CASSLRLAGGPDEQYF.

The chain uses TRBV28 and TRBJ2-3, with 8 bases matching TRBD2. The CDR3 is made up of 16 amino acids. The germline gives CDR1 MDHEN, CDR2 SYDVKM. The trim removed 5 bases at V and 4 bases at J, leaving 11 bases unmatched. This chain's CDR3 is CASSPERERHADTQYF. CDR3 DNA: TGTGCCAGCAGTCCGGAGCGGGAGAGGCACGCAGATACGCAGTATTTT.

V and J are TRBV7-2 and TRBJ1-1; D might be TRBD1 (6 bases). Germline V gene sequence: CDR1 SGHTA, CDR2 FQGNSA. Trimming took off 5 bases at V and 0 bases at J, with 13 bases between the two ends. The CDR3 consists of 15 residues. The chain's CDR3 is CASSRSRDMNTEAFF. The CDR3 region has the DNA TGTGCCAGCAGCCGCAGCAGGGACATGAACACTGAAGCTTTCTTT.

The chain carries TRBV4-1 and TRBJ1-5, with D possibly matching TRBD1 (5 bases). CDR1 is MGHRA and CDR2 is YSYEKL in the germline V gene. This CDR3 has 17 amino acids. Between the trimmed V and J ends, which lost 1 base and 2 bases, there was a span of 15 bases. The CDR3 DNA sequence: TGCGCCAGCAGCCAAGGTGGGGGAGGTGGGGGCAATCAGCCCCAGCATTTT. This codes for CASSQGGGGGGNQPQHF.